A selection of T cell receptor beta chains follows, all from one sample in a study of blood T cell repertoires in COVID-19. TCRdb keeps only in-frame clones here, not all; method: immunoSEQ multiplex PCR. The sample consists of about 340,000 clones, around nine tenths of them appearing once. Sequencing used peripheral blood. These receptors were obtained from a woman aged 18-35 years who had recovered from COVID-19. CDR3s include the opening cysteine and the closing phenylalanine or tryptophan. Each record gives: D gene, J gene, clone size, V gene, CDR3 protein, CDR3 DNA. The D gene is left open where the match is weak. Size is omitted from some rows. Given values are once, few, many or a class for expanded clones.

-,TRBJ1-1,-,TRBV28,CASSLQGPTVNAFF,TGTGCCAGCAGTTTACAGGGCCCCACTGTGAATGCTTTCTTT
-,TRBJ1-2,-,TRBV29-1,CSVEDREINYGYTF,TGCAGCGTTGAAGACAGGGAAATTAACTATGGCTACACCTTC
-,TRBJ1-2,-,TRBV19,CASSMGQTRGYTF,TGTGCCAGTAGTATGGGGCAGACCCGGGGCTACACCTTC
-,TRBJ2-3,-,TRBV5-1,CASSSGTYHTDTQYF,TGCGCCAGCAGCTCAGGGACTTACCACACAGATACGCAGTATTTT
TRBD2,TRBJ2-1,-,TRBV25-1,CASSDGGRLNEQFF,TGTGCCAGCAGTGACGGCGGGAGGCTTAATGAGCAGTTCTTC
-,TRBJ1-2,once,TRBV11-3,CASSPRSGKIYGYTF,TGTGCCAGCAGCCCTCGCTCCGGGAAAATCTATGGCTACACCTTC
-,TRBJ1-3,-,TRBV12-3/TRBV12-4,CASRDSLADTIYF,TGTGCCAGCAGGGACAGTCTCGCGGACACCATATATTTT
TRBD1,TRBJ1-4,-,TRBV19,CASSGARGLGEKLFF,TGTGCCAGTAGTGGGGCCAGGGGGCTGGGTGAAAAACTGTTTTTT
-,TRBJ1-5,-,TRBV19,CASSRTGNNQPQHF,TGTGCCAGTAGTAGAACAGGGAACAATCAGCCCCAGCATTTT
TRBD1,TRBJ2-5,-,TRBV7-2,CASSSDRGQETQYF,TGTGCCAGCAGCTCAGACAGGGGCCAAGAGACCCAGTACTTC
TRBD1,TRBJ1-2,-,TRBV4-1,CASSQAILTGGYTF,TGCGCCAGCAGCCAAGCTATATTGACAGGGGGCTACACCTTC
-,TRBJ1-1,-,TRBV4-3,CASSQDILVRLSEAFF,TGCGCCAGCAGCCAAGATATTCTAGTTCGGTTGTCTGAAGCTTTCTTT
-,TRBJ2-5,-,TRBV4-3,CASSLSPAGASETQYF,TGCGCCAGCAGCCTCAGCCCTGCGGGGGCTTCAGAGACCCAGTACTTC
TRBD2,TRBJ2-5,-,TRBV6-2/TRBV6-3,CASSPFPGLGGQETQYF,TGTGCCAGCAGCCCCTTTCCGGGACTAGGAGGACAAGAGACCCAGTACTTC
-,TRBJ2-1,-,TRBV19,CATASGGYGEQFF,TGTGCCACCGCGTCGGGGGGCTATGGGGAGCAGTTCTTC
-,TRBJ2-2,-,TRBV15,CATGRTRHTGELFF,TGTGCCACCGGCAGGACACGGCACACCGGGGAGCTGTTTTTT
TRBD1,TRBJ1-2,few,TRBV5-4,CASSLGGGLYTF,TGTGCCAGCAGCCTGGGAGGGGGCCTCTACACCTTC
TRBD1,TRBJ2-3,few,TRBV18,CASSVDRVTDTQYF,TGTGCCAGCTCAGTCGACAGGGTCACAGATACGCAGTATTTT
-,TRBJ2-2,once,TRBV7-2,CASSRTDAVGELFF,TGTGCCAGCAGCAGGACAGACGCTGTGGGGGAGCTGTTTTTT
TRBD2,TRBJ2-3,once,TRBV19,CASSRGGSGTDTQYF,TGTGCCAGTAGTAGGGGCGGGAGTGGCACAGATACGCAGTATTTT
-,TRBJ1-2,-,TRBV16,CASSPAYFRGNGYTF,TGTGCCAGCAGCCCAGCATACTTCAGGGGTAACGGCTACACCTTC
TRBD2,TRBJ2-1,-,TRBV6-4,CASSDSHTSGTNEQFF,TGTGCCAGCAGTGACTCCCACACTAGCGGGACTAATGAGCAGTTCTTC
-,TRBJ2-3,-,TRBV19,CASSIKAGAYTDTQYF,TGTGCCAGTAGTATAAAGGCAGGCGCCTACACAGATACGCAGTATTTT
-,TRBJ1-2,-,TRBV7-2,CASSLAPGGGYGYTF,TGTGCCAGCAGCTTAGCGCCGGGGGGTGGCTATGGCTACACCTTC
-,TRBJ1-2,few,TRBV6-6,CASETGYGYTF,TGTGCCAGTGAGACGGGATATGGCTACACCTTC
-,TRBJ1-2,-,TRBV19,CASSIQGNSGYTF,TGTGCCAGTAGTATCCAGGGGAACTCTGGCTACACCTTC
TRBD2,TRBJ2-3,-,TRBV6-5,CASSYSAGITDTQYF,TGTGCCAGCAGTTACTCAGCGGGAATAACAGATACGCAGTATTTT
-,TRBJ2-1,once,TRBV19,CASSIDQRADLSSYNEQFF,TGTGCCAGTAGTATAGATCAGCGTGCCGATTTAAGCTCCTACAATGAGCAGTTCTTC
TRBD1,TRBJ1-1,-,TRBV27,CASSPMDRGGADTEAFF,TGTGCCAGCAGTCCAATGGACAGGGGAGGGGCGGACACTGAAGCTTTCTTT
TRBD1,TRBJ2-2,-,TRBV19,CASSDRGTSGTGELFF,TGTGCCAGTAGCGACAGGGGTACCTCGGGCACCGGGGAGCTGTTTTTT
TRBD1,TRBJ1-3,-,TRBV30,CAWSGQGDGNTIYF,TGTGCCTGGAGTGGACAGGGTGATGGAAACACCATATATTTT
-,TRBJ1-2,-,TRBV12-5,CASGFFRVGYTF,TGTGCTAGTGGTTTTTTCCGGGTAGGCTACACCTTC
-,TRBJ1-5,-,TRBV3-1/TRBV3-2,CASSQSQGYQPQHF,TGTGCCAGCAGCCAATCCCAGGGTTACCAGCCCCAGCATTTT
-,TRBJ2-1,-,TRBV10-1,CASSEGWGLGVSSYNEQFF,TGCGCCAGCAGTGAAGGGTGGGGACTTGGGGTTAGCTCCTACAATGAGCAGTTCTTC
-,TRBJ1-5,-,TRBV29-1,CSVERERGQPQHF,TGCAGCGTTGAACGGGAGCGTGGTCAGCCCCAGCATTTT
TRBD2,TRBJ2-3,-,TRBV20-1,CSASLGPGLAGVASSTDTQYF,TGCAGTGCTAGTCTCGGGCCGGGACTAGCGGGAGTTGCCTCCTCCACAGATACGCAGTATTTT
TRBD1,TRBJ1-2,-,TRBV29-1,CSGTGDNYGYTF,TGCAGCGGGACAGGGGATAACTATGGCTACACCTTC
TRBD2,TRBJ2-1,-,TRBV29-1,CSVLAGADEQFF,TGCAGCGTTCTGGCGGGAGCCGATGAGCAGTTCTTC
-,TRBJ1-1,-,TRBV3-1/TRBV3-2,CASSQIALGAVF,TGTGCCAGCAGCCAAATCGCTTTGGGGGCCGTCTTT
TRBD2,TRBJ2-1,once,TRBV11-3,CASSLGLAGGPVQFF,TGTGCCAGCAGCTTAGGTCTAGCGGGAGGGCCTGTGCAGTTCTTC
-,TRBJ2-1,-,TRBV20-1,CSASRLVAYNEQFF,TGCAGTGCTAGTAGACTAGTGGCCTACAATGAGCAGTTCTTC
-,TRBJ1-6,-,TRBV7-6,CASSRSYNSPLHF,TGTGCCAGCAGCCGTTCCTATAATTCACCCCTCCACTTT
TRBD2,TRBJ2-5,few,TRBV6-6,CASSPGLAGVGQETQYF,TGTGCCAGCAGTCCCGGGCTAGCGGGAGTAGGGCAAGAGACCCAGTACTTC
-,TRBJ2-1,-,TRBV4-3,CASSQEVWPDNEQFF,TGCGCCAGCAGCCAAGAGGTATGGCCAGACAATGAGCAGTTCTTC
TRBD1,TRBJ1-4,-,TRBV5-1,CASSWGQGTEKLFF,TGCGCCAGCAGCTGGGGACAGGGGACTGAAAAACTGTTTTTT
TRBD1,TRBJ1-2,-,TRBV5-1,CASSFDVEGANYTF,TGCGCCAGCAGCTTCGACGTGGAGGGGGCGAATTACACCTTC
-,TRBJ1-2,-,TRBV6-2/TRBV6-3,CASSTDRTTAYGYTF,TGTGCCAGCAGTACCGACAGGACGACAGCCTATGGCTACACCTTC
TRBD1,TRBJ2-6,-,TRBV23-1,CASTPDRASSGANVLTF,TGCGCCAGCACACCCGACAGGGCAAGTTCTGGGGCCAACGTCCTGACTTTC
TRBD1,TRBJ1-2,-,TRBV20-1,CSASRQGASSVGYTF,TGCAGTGCTAGTCGACAGGGGGCGAGTAGTGTGGGCTACACCTTC
-,TRBJ1-1,-,TRBV12-3/TRBV12-4,CASSLRQRTEAFF,TGTGCCAGCAGTTTACGGCAGCGCACTGAAGCTTTCTTT
-,TRBJ2-5,-,TRBV3-1/TRBV3-2,CASSQAKTQYF,TGTGCCAGCAGCCAAGCCAAGACCCAGTACTTC
TRBD2,TRBJ2-1,-,TRBV19,CASSQGLAGAGHEQFF,TGTGCCAGTAGTCAAGGACTAGCGGGAGCGGGGCATGAGCAGTTCTTC
TRBD1,TRBJ1-4,-,TRBV4-3,CASSPGSGTGVEKLFF,TGCGCCAGCAGCCCCGGATCCGGGACAGGGGTTGAAAAACTGTTTTTT